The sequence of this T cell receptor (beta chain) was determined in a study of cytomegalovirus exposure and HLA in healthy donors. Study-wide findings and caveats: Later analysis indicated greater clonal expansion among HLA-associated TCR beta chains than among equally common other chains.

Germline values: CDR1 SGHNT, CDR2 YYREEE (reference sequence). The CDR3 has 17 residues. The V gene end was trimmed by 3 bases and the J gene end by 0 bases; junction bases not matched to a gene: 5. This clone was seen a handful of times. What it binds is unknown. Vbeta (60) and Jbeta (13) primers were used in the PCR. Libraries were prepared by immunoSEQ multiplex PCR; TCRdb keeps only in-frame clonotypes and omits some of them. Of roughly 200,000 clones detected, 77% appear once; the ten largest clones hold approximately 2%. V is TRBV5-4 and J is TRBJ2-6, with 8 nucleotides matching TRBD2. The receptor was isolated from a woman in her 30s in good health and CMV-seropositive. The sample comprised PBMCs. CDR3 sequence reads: CASSSSGRRSGANVLTF. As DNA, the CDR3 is TGTGCCAGCAGCTCTAGCGGGCGTCGCTCTGGGGCCAACGTCCTGACTTTC.